Shown below are 4 T cell receptor beta chains from a single sample sequenced in a study of T-cell memory formation after mild COVID-19. TCRdb re-analysed the 5' RACE reads in MiXCR, keeping a single row per CDR3 protein. The table has 400,000 to 550,000 distinct CDR3 sequences, 20% to 25% seen once. The sequenced sample was PBMCs or a T cell subset sorted from them (not recorded which). All receptors derive from an adult woman who had mild COVID-19 (a few samples of this study predate the infection). Cell type and time point are not known.

This chain uses TRBV4-2 with TRBJ2-5; D is uncertain. The V gene's germline CDR1 is LGHNA and CDR2 YNFKEQ. CDR3 length equals 15 residues. V lost 0 bases, J lost 0 bases, and 8 bases lay in between. This CDR3 is CASSQDWAYQETQYF. DNA of the CDR3: TGTGCCAGCAGCCAAGATTGGGCTTACCAAGAGACCCAGTACTTC.

This clonotype showed up just a few times. The chain recombines TRBV10-3 with TRBJ1-1, with D hard to call. Germline V gene lookup returns CDR1 ENHRY and CDR2 SYGVKD. The CDR3 is 12 amino acids. V lost 3 bases and J lost 6, with 8 bases in between. The CDR3 loop reads CAISDGMAEAFF. Written as DNA, the CDR3 is TGTGCCATCAGTGATGGGATGGCTGAAGCTTTCTTT.

This clonotype appeared a few times. The J gene is TRBJ1-1, the V gene TRBV3-1; D remains unclear. Trimming cost V 1 base and J 0 bases, with 12 bases left between them. The length of the CDR3 is 16 residues. Germline V gives CDR1 LGHDT, CDR2 YNNKEL (reference sequence). CDR3 DNA sequence: TGTGCCAGCAGCCAAGGGGGAGGGATCTTGAACACTGAAGCTTTCTTT. It encodes CASSQGGGILNTEAFF.

The chain recombines TRBV11-3 with TRBJ2-3; 9 nucleotides match TRBD2. V shed 5 bases, J shed 0 bases, and the junction held 9 bases outside the gene matches. This CDR3 spans 17 amino acids. In germline, CDR1 is SGHNT, CDR2 YENEEA. CDR3 DNA sequence: TGTGCCAGCAGCGGCCGGACTAGCGAAACTAGCACAGATACGCAGTATTTT. This gives the protein CASSGRTSETSTDTQYF.